The 9 T cell receptor beta chains presented below share a single source sample, sequenced in a study of cytomegalovirus exposure and HLA in healthy donors. A multiplex PCR was run with 60 Vbeta primers and 13 Jbeta primers. Repertoires were generated with immunoSEQ multiplex PCR, while TCRdb's copy carries only in-frame clones and drops some. The table includes roughly 150,000 clones, roughly 82% detected once. Sequencing was carried out using PBMCs. These receptors all come from a male donor in good health and CMV-seronegative.

This clone was observed a single time. The chain recombines TRBV13 with TRBJ1-2; D call uncertain. The CDR3 totals 12 residues. V lost 6 bases to trimming and J lost 5 bases, with 10 bases between them. CDR1 is PRHDT, CDR2 FYEKMQ, per germline (reference sequence). CDR3 DNA: TGTGCCAGCAGTCTCGCCGAGTATGGCTACACCTTC. It translates to CASSLAEYGYTF.

The chain has TRBV15 and TRBJ1-5, with D maybe TRBD1 (5 bases). CDR3 length: 15 residues. V lost 6 bases to trimming and J lost 4 bases, with 16 bases between them. The germline V gene encodes CDR1 LNHNV and CDR2 YYDKDF (reference sequence). In DNA, the CDR3 is TGTGCCACCAGTAGGTGGCAGGGAACGAATCAGCCCCAGCATTTT. It translates to CATSRWQGTNQPQHF.

The chain employs TRBV7-9 and TRBJ2-1; TRBD2 might be the D (6 bases). This CDR3 region has 16 residues. V was clipped by 2 bases and J by 5 bases, with 16 bases between them. The germline V gene has CDR1 SEHNR and CDR2 FQNEAQ (reference sequence). Written as DNA, the CDR3 is TGTGCCAGCAGCTTATACACGGGAGTTATCGACAATGAGCAGTTCTTC. Translated: CASSLYTGVIDNEQFF.

The chain joins TRBV2 to TRBJ1-2; a possible D gene is TRBD1 (6 bases). CDR3 length: 12 residues. Germline CDR1 reads SNHLY; CDR2 reads FYNNEI. V was pared by 6 bases and J by 6 bases, with 11 bases between. In nucleotides, the CDR3 is TGTGCCAGCAGACAGGGCCGGGATGGCTACACCTTC. This sequence encodes CASRQGRDGYTF.

CDR3 in DNA: TGCGCCAGCAGCCAGGGGACTAGCGGGTTTTACGAGCAGTACTTC. The encoded protein is CASSQGTSGFYEQYF. The gene calls are TRBV4-3 and TRBJ2-7; TRBD2 aligns across 12 bases. This CDR3 is 15 amino acids long. V lost 3 bases to trimming and J lost 4 bases; unmatched junction nucleotides: 4. From germline, CDR1 is LGHNA and CDR2 YSLEER.

This clone was counted a single time. This chain joins TRBV4-1 and TRBJ2-1; D is unresolved. Germline CDR1 reads MGHRA; CDR2 reads YSYEKL. The germline V and J ends were trimmed by 0 bases and 0 bases, with 9 bases remaining between them. The CDR3 runs 16 residues. The CDR3 bases are TGCGCCAGCAGCCAAGATCCCCTGAGCTCCTACAATGAGCAGTTCTTC. The encoded protein is CASSQDPLSSYNEQFF.

V is TRBV5-1 and J is TRBJ2-2, with D possibly being TRBD1 (5 bases). Germline V gene data show CDR1 as SGHRS and CDR2 as YFSETQ. Trimming took off 3 bases at V and 6 bases at J, with 15 bases between the two ends. The CDR3 extends over 15 amino acids. CDR3 in amino acids: CASSSGSNFAGELFF. CDR3 nucleotides: TGCGCCAGCAGCTCAGGGTCTAACTTCGCCGGGGAGCTGTTTTTT. Based on the CDR3 plus reference TRBV5-1 and TRBJ2-2, the full variable domain is KAGVTQTPRYLIKTRGQQVTLSCSPISGHRSVSWYQQTPGQGLQFLFEYFSETQRNKGNFPGRFSGRQFSNSRSEMNVSTLELGDSALYLCASSSGSNFAGELFFGEGSRLTVL.

The chain joins TRBV4-1 to TRBJ2-7; D might be TRBD1 (5 bases). Germline V gene data show CDR1 as MGHRA and CDR2 as YSYEKL. V was cut by 1 base and J by 2 bases, with 12 bases left in between. This CDR3 spans 15 amino acids. The CDR3 bases are TGCGCCAGCAGCCAAGGGGCAGGGTTAGCCTACGAGCAGTACTTC. It codes for CASSQGAGLAYEQYF.

This sequence joins TRBV21-1 and TRBJ2-1; TRBD1, the D gene given by the table, was not confirmed from the DNA. TRBV21-1 is designated a pseudogene. The CDR3 runs to 15 residues. CDR3: CASSNTGVAYNEQFF. In DNA form, the CDR3 reads TGTGCCAGCAGCAACACAGGGGTCGCCTACAATGAGCAGTTCTTC.